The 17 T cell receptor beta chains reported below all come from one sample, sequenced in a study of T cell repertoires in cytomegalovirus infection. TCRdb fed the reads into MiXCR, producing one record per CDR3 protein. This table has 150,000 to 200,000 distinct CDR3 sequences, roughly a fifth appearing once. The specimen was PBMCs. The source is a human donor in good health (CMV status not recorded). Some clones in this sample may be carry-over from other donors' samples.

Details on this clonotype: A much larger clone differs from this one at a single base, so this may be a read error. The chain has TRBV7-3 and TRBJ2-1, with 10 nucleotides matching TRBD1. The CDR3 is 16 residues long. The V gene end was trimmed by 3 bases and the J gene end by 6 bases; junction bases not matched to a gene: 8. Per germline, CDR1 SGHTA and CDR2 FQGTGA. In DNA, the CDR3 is TGTGCCAGCAGCTTTCTGGACAGGGGGTGGGCCAATGAGCAGTTCTTC. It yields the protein CASSFLDRGWANEQFF.

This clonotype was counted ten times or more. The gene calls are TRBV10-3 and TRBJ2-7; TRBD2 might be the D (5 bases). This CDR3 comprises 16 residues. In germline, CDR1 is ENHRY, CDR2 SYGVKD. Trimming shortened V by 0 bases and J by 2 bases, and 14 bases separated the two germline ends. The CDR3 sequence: CAISESRTHSTYEQYF. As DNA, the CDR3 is TGTGCCATCAGTGAGTCCCGGACTCACAGTACCTACGAGCAGTACTTC.

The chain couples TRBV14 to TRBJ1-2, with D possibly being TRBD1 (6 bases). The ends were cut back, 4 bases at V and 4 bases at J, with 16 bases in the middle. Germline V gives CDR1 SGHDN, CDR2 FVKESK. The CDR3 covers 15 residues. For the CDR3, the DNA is TGTGCCAGCAGCCCCGACATCGACAGGCCCTATGGCTACACCTTC. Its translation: CASSPDIDRPYGYTF.

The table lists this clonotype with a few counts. The CDR3 region is CASSSDGTGTNSPLHF. In nucleotides, the CDR3 is TGCGCCAGCAGCTCAGACGGGACAGGGACTAATTCACCCCTCCACTTT. The rearrangement uses TRBV5-1 and TRBJ1-6; 9 nucleotides agree with TRBD1. The junction had 7 bases not matched to a gene; V was cut back by 3 bases and J by 6 bases. The CDR3 contains 16 residues. Germline V gene lookup returns CDR1 SGHRS and CDR2 YFSETQ.

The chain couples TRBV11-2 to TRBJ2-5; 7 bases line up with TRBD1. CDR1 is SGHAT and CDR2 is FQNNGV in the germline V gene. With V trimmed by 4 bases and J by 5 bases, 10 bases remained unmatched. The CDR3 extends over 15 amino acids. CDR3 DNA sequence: TGTGCCAGCAGCTCTCTAAGGGGGCGTTGGGAGACCCAGTACTTC. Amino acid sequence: CASSSLRGRWETQYF.

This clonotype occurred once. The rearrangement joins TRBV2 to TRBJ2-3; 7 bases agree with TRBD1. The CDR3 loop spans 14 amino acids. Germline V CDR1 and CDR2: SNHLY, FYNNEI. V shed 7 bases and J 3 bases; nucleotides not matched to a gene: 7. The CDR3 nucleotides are TGTGCCAGCAAGCCCCGCAGGGGGACAGATACGCAGTATTTT. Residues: CASKPRRGTDTQYF.

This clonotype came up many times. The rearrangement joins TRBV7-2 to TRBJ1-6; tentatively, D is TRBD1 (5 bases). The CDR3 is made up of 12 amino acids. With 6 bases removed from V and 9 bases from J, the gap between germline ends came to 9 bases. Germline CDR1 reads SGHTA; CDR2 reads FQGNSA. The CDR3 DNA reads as TGTGCCAGCAGTCCGCAGGGTTCACCCCTCCACTTT. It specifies CASSPQGSPLHF. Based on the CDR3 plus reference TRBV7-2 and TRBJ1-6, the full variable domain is GAGVSQSPSNKVTEKGKDVELRCDPISGHTALYWYRQSLGQGLEFLIYFQGNSAPDKSGLPSDRFSAERTGGSVSTLTIQRTQQEDSAVYLCASSPQGSPLHFGNGTRLTVT.

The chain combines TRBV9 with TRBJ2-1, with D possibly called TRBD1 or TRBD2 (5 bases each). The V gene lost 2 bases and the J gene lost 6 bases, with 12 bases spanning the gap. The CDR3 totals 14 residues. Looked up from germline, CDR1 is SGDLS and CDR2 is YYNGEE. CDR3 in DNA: TGTGCCAGCAGCGTCCAGGGACGGTTCAATGAGCAGTTCTTC. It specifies CASSVQGRFNEQFF.

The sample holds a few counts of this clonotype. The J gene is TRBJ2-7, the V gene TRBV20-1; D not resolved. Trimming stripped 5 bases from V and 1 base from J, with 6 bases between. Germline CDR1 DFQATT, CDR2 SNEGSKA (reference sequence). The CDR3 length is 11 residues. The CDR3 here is CSAARSYEQYF. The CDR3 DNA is TGCAGTGCTGCCCGTTCCTACGAGCAGTACTTC.

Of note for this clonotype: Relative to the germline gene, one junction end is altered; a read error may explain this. This CDR3 reads CASSYWTSGGNYNEQFF. CDR3 DNA: TGTGCCAGCAGCTACTGGACTAGCGGGGGGAACTACAATGAGCAGTTCTTC. This chain connects TRBV6-6 to TRBJ2-1; 14 positions match TRBD2. Germline values: CDR1 MNHNY, CDR2 SVGAGI (reference sequence). This CDR3 is built from 17 residues.

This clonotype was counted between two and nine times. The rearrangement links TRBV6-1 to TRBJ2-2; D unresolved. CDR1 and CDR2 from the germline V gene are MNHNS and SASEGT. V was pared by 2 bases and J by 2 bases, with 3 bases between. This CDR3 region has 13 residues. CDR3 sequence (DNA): TGTGCCAGCAGTGAAATCAACACCGGGGAGCTGTTTTTT. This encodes CASSEINTGELFF.

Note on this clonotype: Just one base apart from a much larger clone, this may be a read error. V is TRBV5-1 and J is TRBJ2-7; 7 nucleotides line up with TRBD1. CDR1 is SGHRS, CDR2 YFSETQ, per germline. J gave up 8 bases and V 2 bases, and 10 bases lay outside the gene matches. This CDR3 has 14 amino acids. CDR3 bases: TGCGCCAGCAGCTTCATACCTACAGGGGATCAGCAGTACTTC. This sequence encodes CASSFIPTGDQQYF.

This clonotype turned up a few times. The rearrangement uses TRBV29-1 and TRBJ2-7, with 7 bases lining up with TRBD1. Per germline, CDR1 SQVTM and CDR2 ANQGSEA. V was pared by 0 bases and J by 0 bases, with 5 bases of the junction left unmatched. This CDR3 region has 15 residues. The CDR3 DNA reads TGCAGCGTTGAAGAGACAGGGCCCCGCTCCTACGAGCAGTACTTC. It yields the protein CSVEETGPRSYEQYF.

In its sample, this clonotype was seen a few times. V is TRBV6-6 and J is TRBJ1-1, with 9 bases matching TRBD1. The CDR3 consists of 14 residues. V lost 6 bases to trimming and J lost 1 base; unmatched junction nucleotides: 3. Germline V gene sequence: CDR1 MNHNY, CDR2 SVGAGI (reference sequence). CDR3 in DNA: TGTGCCAGCAGCGCGGACAGGGGGAACACTGAAGCTTTCTTT. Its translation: CASSADRGNTEAFF.

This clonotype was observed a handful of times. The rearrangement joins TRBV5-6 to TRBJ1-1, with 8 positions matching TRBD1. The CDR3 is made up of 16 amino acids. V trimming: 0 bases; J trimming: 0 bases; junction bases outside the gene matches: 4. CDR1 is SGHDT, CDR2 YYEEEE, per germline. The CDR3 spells CASSLAQGALNTEAFF. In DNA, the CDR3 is TGTGCCAGCAGCTTGGCCCAGGGGGCCTTGAACACTGAAGCTTTCTTT.

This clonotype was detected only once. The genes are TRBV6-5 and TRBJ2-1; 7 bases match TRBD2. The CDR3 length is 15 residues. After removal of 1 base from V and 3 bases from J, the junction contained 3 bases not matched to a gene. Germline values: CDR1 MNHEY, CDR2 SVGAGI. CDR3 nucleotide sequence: TGTGCCAGCAGTTACTGGGGGGGGAACTACAATGAGCAGTTCTTC. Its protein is CASSYWGGNYNEQFF.

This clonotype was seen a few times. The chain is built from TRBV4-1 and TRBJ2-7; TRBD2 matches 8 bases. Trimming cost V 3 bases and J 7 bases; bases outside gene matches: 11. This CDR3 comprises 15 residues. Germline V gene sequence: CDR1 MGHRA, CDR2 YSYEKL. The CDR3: CASSQLGRGLKEQYF. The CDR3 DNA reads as TGCGCCAGCAGCCAGCTCGGGAGGGGCTTGAAGGAGCAGTACTTC.